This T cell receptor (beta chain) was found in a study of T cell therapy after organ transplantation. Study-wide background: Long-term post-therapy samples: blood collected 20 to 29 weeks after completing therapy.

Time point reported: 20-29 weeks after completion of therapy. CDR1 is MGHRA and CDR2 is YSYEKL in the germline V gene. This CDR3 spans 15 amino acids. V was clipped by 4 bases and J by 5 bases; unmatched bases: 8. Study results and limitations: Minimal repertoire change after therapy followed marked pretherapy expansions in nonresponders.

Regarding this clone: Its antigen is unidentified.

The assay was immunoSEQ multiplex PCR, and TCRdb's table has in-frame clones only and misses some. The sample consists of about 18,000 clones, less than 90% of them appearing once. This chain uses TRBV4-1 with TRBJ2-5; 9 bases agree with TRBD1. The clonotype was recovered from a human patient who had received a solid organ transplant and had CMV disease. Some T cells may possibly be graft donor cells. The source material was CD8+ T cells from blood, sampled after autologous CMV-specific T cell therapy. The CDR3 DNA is TGCGCCAGCAGCCTCCTAAGGACAGGGGCCGAGACCCAGTACTTC. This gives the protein CASSLLRTGAETQYF.